Following are 18 T cell receptor beta chains from one sample sequenced in a study of blood T cell repertoires in COVID-19. Sequenced by immunoSEQ multiplex PCR; TCRdb stores in-frame clones only, minus some. The sample lists approximately 60,000 clones, approximately 80% occurring once. The sample was peripheral blood. These receptors all come from a man between 60 and 75 years old with acute or convalescent COVID-19.

This chain uses TRBV6-2 or TRBV6-3 with TRBJ1-2, with no clear D. The CDR3 consists of 13 residues. CDR1 is MNHEY and CDR2 is SVGEGT in the germline V gene. Trimming stripped 7 bases from V and 0 bases from J, with 9 bases between. The CDR3 region is CASNPTTNYGYTF. The DNA of the CDR3 is TGTGCCAGCAACCCCACAACTAACTATGGCTACACCTTC.

This clone was detected once. This chain links TRBV6-5 with TRBJ1-2; 7 positions agree with TRBD1. The CDR3 covers 14 residues. With V trimmed by 5 bases and J by 7 bases, 10 bases remained unmatched. The germline CDR1 and CDR2 sequences are MNHEY and SVGAGI. CDR3 amino acids: CASSRITGELGYTF. In nucleotides, the CDR3 is TGTGCCAGCAGTCGTATCACAGGGGAGCTTGGCTACACCTTC.

This chain uses TRBV30 with TRBJ2-2, with 10 bases fitting TRBD2. CDR1 and CDR2 from the germline V gene are GTSNPN and SVGIG (reference sequence). J was trimmed by 5 bases and V by 3 bases; bases with no gene match: 12. The CDR3 loop spans 17 amino acids. The CDR3 coding sequence is TGTGCCTGGAGCCGGCTAGCGGGAGTGAGGAAGACCGGGGAGCTGTTTTTT. Residues: CAWSRLAGVRKTGELFF.

The genes are TRBV3-1 (or the pseudogene TRBV3-2) and TRBJ2-5; the match to TRBD2 covers 9 bases. Germline values: CDR1 LGHDT, CDR2 YNNKEL (reference sequence). The V segment lost 1 base and the J segment 4 bases; nucleotides outside the gene matches: 7. This CDR3 has 16 amino acids. DNA of the CDR3: TGTGCCAGCAGCCAAGGGGGGCTAGCGGGACGAGAGACCCAGTACTTC. Its translation is CASSQGGLAGRETQYF.

This clone showed up just once. The chain couples TRBV27 to TRBJ2-2, with D uncertain. Germline lookup yields CDR1 MNHEY and CDR2 SMNVEV (reference sequence). Trimming stripped 1 base from V and 1 base from J, with 7 bases between. The CDR3 runs to 15 residues. The DNA of the CDR3 is TGTGCCAGCAGTTTATACACCGTGAACACCGGGGAGCTGTTTTTT. Residues: CASSLYTVNTGELFF.

The V gene is TRBV24-1, the J gene TRBJ2-3, with D unresolved. The V and J ends lost 2 bases and 1 base respectively, with 12 bases between them. The CDR3 spans 16 residues. CDR1 and CDR2 from the germline V gene are KGHDR and SFDVKD. In DNA, the CDR3 is TGTGCCACCAGTGATTCTATTCCGTTCGGCACAGATACGCAGTATTTT. Amino acids: CATSDSIPFGTDTQYF.

The V gene is TRBV28, the J gene TRBJ2-5, with 10 positions matching TRBD2. Trimming removed 2 bases from V and 4 bases from J; junction bases left unmatched: 4. The germline CDR1 and CDR2 sequences are MDHEN and SYDVKM. CDR3 length: 15 residues. In DNA form, the CDR3 reads TGTGCCAGCAGTTTAGGAACTAGCGGGATAGAGACCCAGTACTTC. It translates to CASSLGTSGIETQYF.

The chain employs TRBV24-1 and TRBJ1-2, with D unclear. V was shortened by 1 base and J by 1 base, with 6 bases between the two germline ends. Germline V CDR1 and CDR2: KGHDR, SFDVKD. This CDR3 region has 14 residues. CDR3 loop: CATSDFKSNYGYTF. The CDR3, as DNA: TGTGCCACCAGTGATTTCAAGAGTAACTATGGCTACACCTTC.

V and J are TRBV5-1 and TRBJ2-1; D unresolved. The CDR3 is 12 amino acids. V lost 0 bases and J 6 bases, leaving 4 bases between the germline ends. The germline V gene has CDR1 SGHRS and CDR2 YFSETQ. In DNA, the CDR3 is TGCGCCAGCAGCTTGGTTAGCAATGAGCAGTTCTTC. This gives the protein CASSLVSNEQFF. Looking up the rest from reference TRBV5-1 and TRBJ2-1 gives the full variable domain: KAGVTQTPRYLIKTRGQQVTLSCSPISGHRSVSWYQQTPGQGLQFLFEYFSETQRNKGNFPGRFSGRQFSNSRSEMNVSTLELGDSALYLCASSLVSNEQFFGPGTRLTVL.

The rearrangement joins TRBV7-6 to TRBJ2-1; TRBD2 agrees at 7 bases. V trimming: 1 base; J trimming: 7 bases; junction bases outside the gene matches: 4. Germline lookup yields CDR1 SGHVS and CDR2 FNYEAQ. The length of the CDR3 is 14 residues. The CDR3 region has the DNA TGTGCCAGCAGCTTAGTCGGGGGAGGGAATGAGCAGTTCTTC. It specifies CASSLVGGGNEQFF.

The chain employs TRBV10-3 and TRBJ2-3; D might be TRBD1 (6 bases). The CDR3 loop spans 17 amino acids. Germline values: CDR1 ENHRY, CDR2 SYGVKD. V was shortened by 3 bases and J by 2 bases, with 18 bases between the two germline ends. CDR3 in DNA: TGTGCCATCAGTGATTCCTTAACAGGGCTAGACACAGATACGCAGTATTTT. It specifies CAISDSLTGLDTDTQYF.

V is TRBV10-1 and J is TRBJ1-1, with TRBD1 identical over 7 bases. CDR1 is WNHNN and CDR2 is SYGVQD in the germline V gene (reference sequence). J lost 11 bases, V lost 3 bases, and 9 bases had no gene match. This CDR3 region has 13 residues. The CDR3 region is CASSDSLQGRAFF. The CDR3 DNA follows: TGCGCCAGCAGTGACTCTCTACAGGGGAGGGCTTTCTTT.

This chain connects TRBV5-1 to TRBJ2-7, with 9 nucleotides matching TRBD1. V lost 0 bases, J lost 6 bases, and 4 bases stayed unmatched. This CDR3 is built from 14 residues. Germline CDR1 is SGHRS and CDR2 is YFSETQ. CDR3 residues: CASSLDRGLGEQYF. In DNA form, the CDR3 reads TGCGCCAGCAGCTTGGACAGGGGGCTGGGCGAGCAGTACTTC.

This clone has only a few counts. This rearrangement joins TRBV18 to TRBJ2-2; D is perhaps TRBD1 (6 bases). V lost 5 bases and J lost 0, with 10 bases in between. The CDR3 runs 15 residues. Germline V gene lookup returns CDR1 KGHSH and CDR2 LQKENI. The CDR3 DNA sequence: TGTGCCAGCTCAATCGGACAGCCGAACACCGGGGAGCTGTTTTTT. It specifies CASSIGQPNTGELFF.

This clone was observed once. The J gene is TRBJ2-2, the V gene TRBV18; perhaps TRBD2 as D (5 bases). Looked up from germline, CDR1 is KGHSH and CDR2 is LQKENI. The CDR3 is made up of 12 amino acids. V was shortened by 5 bases and J by 6 bases, with 7 bases between the two germline ends. The CDR3 DNA reads TGTGCCAGCTCAGCGGGTGCCGGGGAGCTGTTTTTT. It yields the protein CASSAGAGELFF.

The chain combines TRBV5-5 with TRBJ2-7; TRBD2 agrees at 7 bases. The trim removed 4 bases at V and 2 bases at J, leaving 6 bases unmatched. Germline V CDR1 and CDR2: SGHKS, YYEKEE (reference sequence). The CDR3 has 14 amino acids. In DNA form, the CDR3 reads TGTGCCAGCAGCCCAACGGGAGGACCCTACGAGCAGTACTTC. Protein sequence: CASSPTGGPYEQYF. The whole variable domain, remainder taken from reference TRBV5-5 and TRBJ2-7, is DAGVTQSPTHLIKTRGQQVTLRCSPISGHKSVSWYQQVLGQGPQFIFQYYEKEERGRGNFPDRFSARQFPNYSSELNVNALLLGDSALYLCASSPTGGPYEQYFGPGTRLTVT.

The J gene is TRBJ2-5, the V gene TRBV28; 10 positions agree with TRBD1. This CDR3 is built from 13 residues. Germline lookup yields CDR1 MDHEN and CDR2 SYDVKM. Trimming took 6 bases from V and 5 from J; bases not matched to a gene: 3. The CDR3 loop is CASRGQGLETQYF. The CDR3 coding sequence is TGTGCCAGCAGGGGACAGGGGTTGGAGACCCAGTACTTC.

The V call is TRBV30, the J call TRBJ1-5; D possibly corresponds to TRBD1 (6 bases). The germline CDR1 and CDR2 sequences are GTSNPN and SVGIG (reference sequence). The CDR3 has 14 residues. V lost 2 bases to trimming and J lost 8 bases, with 16 bases between them. The CDR3 sequence: CAWSLGVSGEPQHF. CDR3 coding DNA: TGTGCCTGGAGTTTAGGGGTATCAGGGGAGCCCCAGCATTTT.